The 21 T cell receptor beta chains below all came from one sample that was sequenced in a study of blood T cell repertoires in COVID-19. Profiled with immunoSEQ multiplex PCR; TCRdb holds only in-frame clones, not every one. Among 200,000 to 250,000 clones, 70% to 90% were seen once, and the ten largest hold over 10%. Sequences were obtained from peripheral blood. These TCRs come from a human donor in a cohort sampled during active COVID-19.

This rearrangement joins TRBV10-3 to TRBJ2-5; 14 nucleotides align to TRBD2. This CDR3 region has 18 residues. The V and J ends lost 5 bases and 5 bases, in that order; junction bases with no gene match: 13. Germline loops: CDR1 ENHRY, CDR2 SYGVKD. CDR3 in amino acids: CAISPGLAGDRGAETQYF. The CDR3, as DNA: TGTGCCATCAGTCCGGGACTAGCGGGAGATAGGGGCGCGGAGACCCAGTACTTC.

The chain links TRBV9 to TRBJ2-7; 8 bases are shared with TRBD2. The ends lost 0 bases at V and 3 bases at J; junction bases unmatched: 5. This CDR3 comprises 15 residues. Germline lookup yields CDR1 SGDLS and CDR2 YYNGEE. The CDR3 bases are TGTGCCAGCAGCGTAGGCGGGGGGACATACTACGAGCAGTACTTC. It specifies CASSVGGGTYYEQYF.

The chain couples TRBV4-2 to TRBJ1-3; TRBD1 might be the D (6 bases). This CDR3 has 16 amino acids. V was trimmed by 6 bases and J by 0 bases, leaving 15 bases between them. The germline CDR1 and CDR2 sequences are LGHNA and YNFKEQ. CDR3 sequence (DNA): TGTGCCAGCAGTAACAGGGTCCGCAGCTCTGGAAACACCATATATTTT. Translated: CASSNRVRSSGNTIYF.

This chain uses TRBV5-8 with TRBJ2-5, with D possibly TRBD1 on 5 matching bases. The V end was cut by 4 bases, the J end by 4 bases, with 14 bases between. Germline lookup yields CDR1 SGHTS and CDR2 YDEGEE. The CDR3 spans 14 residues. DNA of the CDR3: TGTGCCAGCAGCCCTAGGGGCAGGCGAGAGACCCAGTACTTC. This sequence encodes CASSPRGRRETQYF.

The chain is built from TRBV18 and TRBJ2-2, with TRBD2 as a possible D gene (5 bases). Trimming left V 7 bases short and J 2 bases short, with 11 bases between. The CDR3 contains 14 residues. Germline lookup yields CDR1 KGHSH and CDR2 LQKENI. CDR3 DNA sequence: TGTGCCAGCTTCTTGGACTTAAACACCGGGGAGCTGTTTTTT. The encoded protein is CASFLDLNTGELFF.

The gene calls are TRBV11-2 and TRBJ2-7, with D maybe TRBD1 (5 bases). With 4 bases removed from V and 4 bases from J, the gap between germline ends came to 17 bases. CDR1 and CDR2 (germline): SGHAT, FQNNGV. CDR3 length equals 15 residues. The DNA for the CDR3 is TGTGCCAGCAGCTCCGGTCCAGGGAAGGAATACGAGCAGTACTTC. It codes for CASSSGPGKEYEQYF.

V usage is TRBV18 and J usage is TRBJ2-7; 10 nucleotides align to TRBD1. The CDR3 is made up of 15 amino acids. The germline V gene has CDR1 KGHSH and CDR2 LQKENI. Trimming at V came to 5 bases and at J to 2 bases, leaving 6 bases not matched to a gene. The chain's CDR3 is CASSYFGTGAYEQYF. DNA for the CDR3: TGTGCCAGCTCATACTTCGGGACAGGGGCCTACGAGCAGTACTTC.

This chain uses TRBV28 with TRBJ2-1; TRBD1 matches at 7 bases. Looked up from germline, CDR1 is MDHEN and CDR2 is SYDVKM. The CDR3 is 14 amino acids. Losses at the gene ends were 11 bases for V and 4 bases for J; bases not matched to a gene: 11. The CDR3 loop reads CACYSDRIYNEQFF. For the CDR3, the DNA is TGTGCCTGTTATTCGGACAGGATTTACAATGAGCAGTTCTTC.

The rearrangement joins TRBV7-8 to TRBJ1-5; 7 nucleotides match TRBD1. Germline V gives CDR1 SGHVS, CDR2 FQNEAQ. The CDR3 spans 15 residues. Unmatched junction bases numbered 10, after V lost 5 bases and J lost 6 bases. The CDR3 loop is CASSPTGSGFQPQHF. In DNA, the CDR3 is TGTGCCAGCAGCCCGACAGGGTCTGGTTTTCAGCCCCAGCATTTT.

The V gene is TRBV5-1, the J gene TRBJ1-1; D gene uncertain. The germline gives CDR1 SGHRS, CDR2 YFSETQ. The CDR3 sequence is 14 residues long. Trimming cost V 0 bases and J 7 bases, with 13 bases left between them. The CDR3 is CASSLGVAEFEAFF. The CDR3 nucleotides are TGCGCCAGCAGCTTGGGGGTGGCGGAGTTTGAAGCTTTCTTT.

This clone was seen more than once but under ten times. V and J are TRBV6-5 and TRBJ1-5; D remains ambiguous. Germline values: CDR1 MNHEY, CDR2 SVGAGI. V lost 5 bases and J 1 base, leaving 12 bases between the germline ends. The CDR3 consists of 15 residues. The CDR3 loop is CASSIGGLSNQPQHF. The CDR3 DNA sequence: TGTGCCAGCAGTATAGGAGGGTTAAGCAATCAGCCCCAGCATTTT.

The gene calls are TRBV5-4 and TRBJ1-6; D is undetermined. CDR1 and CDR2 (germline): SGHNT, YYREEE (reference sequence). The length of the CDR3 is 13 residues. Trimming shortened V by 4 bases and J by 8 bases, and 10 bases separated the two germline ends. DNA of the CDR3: TGTGCCAGCAGCAAAGGCCGGGATTCACCCCTCCACTTT. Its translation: CASSKGRDSPLHF.

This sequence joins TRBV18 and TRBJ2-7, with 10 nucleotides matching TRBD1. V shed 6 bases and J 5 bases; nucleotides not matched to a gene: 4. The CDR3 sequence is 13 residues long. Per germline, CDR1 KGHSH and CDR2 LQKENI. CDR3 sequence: CASSPGQGNEQYF. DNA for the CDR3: TGTGCCAGCTCCCCGGGACAGGGGAACGAGCAGTACTTC. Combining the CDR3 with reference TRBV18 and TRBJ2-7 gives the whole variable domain NAGVMQNPRHLVRRRGQEARLRCSPMKGHSHVYWYRQLPEEGLKFMVYLQKENIIDESGMPKERFSAEFPKEGPSILRIQQVVRGDSAAYFCASSPGQGNEQYFGPGTRLTVT.

CDR3 sequence reads: CASTPPDRVNTGELFF. CDR3 in DNA: TGTGCCAGCACCCCGCCGGACAGAGTAAACACCGGGGAGCTGTTTTTT. The chain joins TRBV5-5 to TRBJ2-2; D is perhaps TRBD1 (6 bases). CDR1 and CDR2 (germline): SGHKS, YYEKEE (reference sequence). V was trimmed by 6 bases and J by 2 bases, leaving 17 bases between them. The CDR3 contains 16 residues.

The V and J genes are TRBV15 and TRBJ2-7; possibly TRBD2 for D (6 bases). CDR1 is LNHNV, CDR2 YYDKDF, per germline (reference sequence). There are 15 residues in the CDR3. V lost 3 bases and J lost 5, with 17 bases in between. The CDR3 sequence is CATSSNDGSPHEQYF. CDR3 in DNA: TGTGCCACCAGCAGTAACGACGGGAGCCCCCACGAGCAGTACTTC. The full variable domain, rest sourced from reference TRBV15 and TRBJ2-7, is DAMVIQNPRYQVTQFGKPVTLSCSQTLNHNVMYWYQQKSSQAPKLLFHYYDKDFNNEADTPDNFQSRRPNTSFCFLDIRSPGLGDTAMYLCATSSNDGSPHEQYFGPGTRLTVT.

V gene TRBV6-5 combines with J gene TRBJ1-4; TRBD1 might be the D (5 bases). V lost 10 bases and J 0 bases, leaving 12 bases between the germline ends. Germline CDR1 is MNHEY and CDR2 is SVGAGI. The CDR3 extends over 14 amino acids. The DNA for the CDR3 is TGTGCCACCCTCCCGACAGCAACTAATGAAAAACTGTTTTTT. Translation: CATLPTATNEKLFF.

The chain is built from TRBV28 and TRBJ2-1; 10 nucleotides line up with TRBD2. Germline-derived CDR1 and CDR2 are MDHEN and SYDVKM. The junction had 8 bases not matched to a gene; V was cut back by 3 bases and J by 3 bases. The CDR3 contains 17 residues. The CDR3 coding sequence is TGTGCCAGCAGTTTTCGGGCTAGCGGGAGACTCTACAATGAGCAGTTCTTC. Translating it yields CASSFRASGRLYNEQFF.

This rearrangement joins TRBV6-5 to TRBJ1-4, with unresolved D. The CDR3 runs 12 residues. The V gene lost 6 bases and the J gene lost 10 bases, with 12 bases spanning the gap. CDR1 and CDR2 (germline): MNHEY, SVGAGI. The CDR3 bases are TGTGCCAGCAGCAGGATGCGGGGAAAACTGTTTTTT. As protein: CASSRMRGKLFF.

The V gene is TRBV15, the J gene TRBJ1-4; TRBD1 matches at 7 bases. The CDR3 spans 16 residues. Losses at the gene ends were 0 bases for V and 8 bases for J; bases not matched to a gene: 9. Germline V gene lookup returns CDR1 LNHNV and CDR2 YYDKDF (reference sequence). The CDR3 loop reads CATSRDRAGGREKLFF. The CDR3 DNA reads TGTGCCACCAGCAGAGATCGGGCAGGGGGACGGGAAAAACTGTTTTTT.

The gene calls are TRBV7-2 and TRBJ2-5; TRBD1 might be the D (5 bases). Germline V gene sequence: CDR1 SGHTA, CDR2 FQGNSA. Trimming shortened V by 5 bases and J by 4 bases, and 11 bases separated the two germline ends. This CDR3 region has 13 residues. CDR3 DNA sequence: TGTGCCAGCAGCGTGGCCAGGGTAGAGACCCAGTACTTC. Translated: CASSVARVETQYF.

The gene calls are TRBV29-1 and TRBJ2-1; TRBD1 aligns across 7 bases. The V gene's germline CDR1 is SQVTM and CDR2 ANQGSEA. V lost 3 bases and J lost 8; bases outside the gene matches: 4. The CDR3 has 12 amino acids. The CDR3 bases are TGCAGCGTTGACTTTACAGGGGATGAGCAGTTCTTC. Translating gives CSVDFTGDEQFF.